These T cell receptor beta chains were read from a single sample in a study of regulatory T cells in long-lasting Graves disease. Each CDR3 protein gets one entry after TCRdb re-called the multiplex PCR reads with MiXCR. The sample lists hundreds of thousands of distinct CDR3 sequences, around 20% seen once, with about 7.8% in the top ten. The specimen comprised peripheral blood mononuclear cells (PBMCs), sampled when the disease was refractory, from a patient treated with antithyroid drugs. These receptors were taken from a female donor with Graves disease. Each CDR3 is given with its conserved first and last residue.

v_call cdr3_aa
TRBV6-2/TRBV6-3 CASSSQGLTQYF
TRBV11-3 CASSTGQGETEAFF
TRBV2 CASRTAGNGGQPQHF
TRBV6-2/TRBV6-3 CASSYVGGSGYEQYF
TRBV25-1 CASRESGARGELFF
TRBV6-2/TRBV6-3 CASSYSAGSDTQYF
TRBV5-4 CASSADRGLSSYEQYF
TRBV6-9 CASSSPQVQETQYF
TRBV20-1 CSADELYSNQPQHF
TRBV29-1 CSVDTGRPLYNEQFF
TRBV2 CASTSLDVGIGGNGYTF
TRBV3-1 CASSPGMGAGTGELFF
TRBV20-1 CSAPSPAGGGTGELFF
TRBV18 CASSTGTGNTEAFF
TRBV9 CASSPRAGTGRNEQYF